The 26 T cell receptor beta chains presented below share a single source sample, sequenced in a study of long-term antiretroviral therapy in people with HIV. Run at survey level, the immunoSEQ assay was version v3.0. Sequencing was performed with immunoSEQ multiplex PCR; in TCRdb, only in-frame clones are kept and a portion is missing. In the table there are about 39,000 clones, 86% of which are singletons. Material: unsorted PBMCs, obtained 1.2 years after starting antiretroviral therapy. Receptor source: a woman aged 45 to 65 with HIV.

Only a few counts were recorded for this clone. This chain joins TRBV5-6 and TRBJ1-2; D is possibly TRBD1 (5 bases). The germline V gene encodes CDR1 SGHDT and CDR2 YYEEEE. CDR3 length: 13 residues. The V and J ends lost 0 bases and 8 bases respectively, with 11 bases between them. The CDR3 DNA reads TGTGCCAGCAGCTTGGTCGCAGGGAGCGGCTACACCTTC. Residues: CASSLVAGSGYTF.

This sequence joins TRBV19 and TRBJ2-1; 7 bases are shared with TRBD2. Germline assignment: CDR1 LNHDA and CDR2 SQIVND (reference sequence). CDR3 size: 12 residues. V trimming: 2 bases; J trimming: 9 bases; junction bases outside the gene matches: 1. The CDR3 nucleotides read TGTGCCAGTAGTATACAGCGGGGTGAGCAGTTCTTC. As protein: CASSIQRGEQFF.

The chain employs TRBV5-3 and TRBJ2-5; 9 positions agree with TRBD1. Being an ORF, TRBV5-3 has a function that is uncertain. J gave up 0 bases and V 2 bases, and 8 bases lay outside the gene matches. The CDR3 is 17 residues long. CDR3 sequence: CARSLRGQGQHQETQYF. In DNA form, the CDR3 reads TGTGCCAGAAGCTTAAGGGGACAGGGACAACACCAAGAGACCCAGTACTTC.

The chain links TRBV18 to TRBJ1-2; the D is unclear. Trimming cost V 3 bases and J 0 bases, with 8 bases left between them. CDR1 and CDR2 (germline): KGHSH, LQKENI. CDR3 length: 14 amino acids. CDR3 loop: CASSPDDTNYGYTF. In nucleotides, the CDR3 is TGTGCCAGCTCACCCGACGATACTAACTATGGCTACACCTTC.

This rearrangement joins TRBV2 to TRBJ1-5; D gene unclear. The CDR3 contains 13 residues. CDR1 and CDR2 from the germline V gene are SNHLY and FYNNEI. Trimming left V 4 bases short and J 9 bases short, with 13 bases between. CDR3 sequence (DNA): TGTGCCAGCAGTGGCGTGGGGTCCGCGCCCCAGCATTTT. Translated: CASSGVGSAPQHF.

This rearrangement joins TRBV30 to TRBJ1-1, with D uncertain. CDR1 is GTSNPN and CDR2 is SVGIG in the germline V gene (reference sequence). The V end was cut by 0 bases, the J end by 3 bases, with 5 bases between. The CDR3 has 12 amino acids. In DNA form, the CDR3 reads TGTGCCTGGAGTGTTAGGGACACTGAAGCTTTCTTT. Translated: CAWSVRDTEAFF. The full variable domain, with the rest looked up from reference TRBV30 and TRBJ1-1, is SQTIHQWPATLVQPVGSPLSLECTVEGTSNPNLYWYRQAAGRGLQLLFYSVGIGQISSEVPQNLSASRPQDRQFILSSKKLLLSDSGFYLCAWSVRDTEAFFGQGTRLTVV.

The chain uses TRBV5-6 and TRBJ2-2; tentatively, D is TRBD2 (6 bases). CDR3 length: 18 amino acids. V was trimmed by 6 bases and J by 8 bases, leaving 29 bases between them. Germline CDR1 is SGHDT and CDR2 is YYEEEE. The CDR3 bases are TGTGCCAGCACGTCGGCGGCCGCCGGGGGTCTGGTATCTGGGGAGCTGTTTTTT. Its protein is CASTSAAAGGLVSGELFF. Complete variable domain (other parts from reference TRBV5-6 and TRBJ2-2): DAGVTQSPTHLIKTRGQQVTLRCSPKSGHDTVSWYQQALGQGPQFIFQYYEEEERQRGNFPDRFSGHQFPNYSSELNVNALLLGDSALYLCASTSAAAGGLVSGELFFGEGSRLTVL.

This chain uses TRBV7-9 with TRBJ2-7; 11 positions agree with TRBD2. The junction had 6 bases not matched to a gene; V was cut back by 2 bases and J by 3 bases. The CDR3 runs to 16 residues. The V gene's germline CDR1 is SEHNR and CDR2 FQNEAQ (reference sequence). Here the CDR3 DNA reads TGTGCCAGCAGCTTAACCCTAGCGGGGGGAATCTACGAGCAGTACTTC. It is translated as CASSLTLAGGIYEQYF.

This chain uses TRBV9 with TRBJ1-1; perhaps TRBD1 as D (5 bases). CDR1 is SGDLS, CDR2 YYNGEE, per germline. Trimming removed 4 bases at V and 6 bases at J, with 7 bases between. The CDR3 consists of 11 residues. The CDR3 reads CASSRGAEAFF. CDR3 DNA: TGTGCCAGCAGCAGGGGAGCTGAAGCTTTCTTT.

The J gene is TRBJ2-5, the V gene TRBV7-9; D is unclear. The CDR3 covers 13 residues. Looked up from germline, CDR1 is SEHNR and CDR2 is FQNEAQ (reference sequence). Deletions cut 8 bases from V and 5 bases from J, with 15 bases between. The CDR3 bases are TGTGCCAGCGGCAGCCTAAACAAGGAGACCCAGTACTTC. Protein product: CASGSLNKETQYF.

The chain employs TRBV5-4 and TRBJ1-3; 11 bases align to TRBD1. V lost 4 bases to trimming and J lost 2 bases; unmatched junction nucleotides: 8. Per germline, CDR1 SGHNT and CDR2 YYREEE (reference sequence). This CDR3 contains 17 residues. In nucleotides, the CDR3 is TGTGCCAGCAGCCCCGTAGGACAGGGGGCAACTGGAAACACCATATATTTT. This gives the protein CASSPVGQGATGNTIYF.

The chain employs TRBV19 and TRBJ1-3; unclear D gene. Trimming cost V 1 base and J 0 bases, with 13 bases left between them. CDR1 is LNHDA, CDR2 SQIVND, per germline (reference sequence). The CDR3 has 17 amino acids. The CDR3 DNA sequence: TGTGCCAGTAGTATAGTAGGCGGGAGACTCTCTGGAAACACCATATATTTT. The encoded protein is CASSIVGGRLSGNTIYF.

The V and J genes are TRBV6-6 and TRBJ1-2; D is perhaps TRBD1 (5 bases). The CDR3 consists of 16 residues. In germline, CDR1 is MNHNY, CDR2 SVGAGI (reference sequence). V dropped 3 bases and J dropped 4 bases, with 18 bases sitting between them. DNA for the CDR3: TGTGCCAGCAGTTATGGGGCGGGGGGGGATGGCTATGGCTACACCTTC. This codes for CASSYGAGGDGYGYTF.

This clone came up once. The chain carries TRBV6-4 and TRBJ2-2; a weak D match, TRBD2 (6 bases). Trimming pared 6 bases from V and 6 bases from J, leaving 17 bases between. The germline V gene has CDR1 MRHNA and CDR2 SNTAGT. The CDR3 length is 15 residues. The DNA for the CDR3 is TGTGCCAGCAGGGCCCTAGGCGGGGTCGCCGGGGAGCTGTTTTTT. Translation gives CASRALGGVAGELFF.

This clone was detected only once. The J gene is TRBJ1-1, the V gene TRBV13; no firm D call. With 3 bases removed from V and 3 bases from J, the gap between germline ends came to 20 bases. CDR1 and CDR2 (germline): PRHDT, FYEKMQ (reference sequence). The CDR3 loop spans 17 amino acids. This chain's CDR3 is CASSFRTEGLIYTEAFF. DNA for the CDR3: TGTGCCAGCAGCTTCAGGACGGAGGGCCTCATTTACACTGAAGCTTTCTTT. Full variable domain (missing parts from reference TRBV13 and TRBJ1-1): AAGVIQSPRHLIKEKRETATLKCYPIPRHDTVYWYQQGPGQDPQFLISFYEKMQSDKGSIPDRFSAQQFSDYHSELNMSSLELGDSALYFCASSFRTEGLIYTEAFFGQGTRLTVV.

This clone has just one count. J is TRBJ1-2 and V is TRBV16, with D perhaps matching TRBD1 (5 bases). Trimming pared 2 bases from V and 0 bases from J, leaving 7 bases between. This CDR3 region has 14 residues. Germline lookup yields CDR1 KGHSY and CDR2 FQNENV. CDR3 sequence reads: CASSQRGANYGYTF. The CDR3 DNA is TGTGCCAGCAGCCAACGGGGGGCTAACTATGGCTACACCTTC.

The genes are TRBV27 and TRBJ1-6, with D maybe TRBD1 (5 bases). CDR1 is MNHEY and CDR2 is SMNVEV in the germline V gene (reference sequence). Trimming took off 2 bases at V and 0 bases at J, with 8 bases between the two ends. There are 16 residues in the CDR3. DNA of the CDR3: TGTGCCAGCAGTTTAGGGGACTTCTCCTATAATTCACCCCTCCACTTT. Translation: CASSLGDFSYNSPLHF.

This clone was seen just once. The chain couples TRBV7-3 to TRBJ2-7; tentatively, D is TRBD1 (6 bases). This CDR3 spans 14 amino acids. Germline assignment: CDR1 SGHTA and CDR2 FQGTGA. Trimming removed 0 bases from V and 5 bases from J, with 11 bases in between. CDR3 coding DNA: TGTGCCAGCAGCTTAACCAGGGGCGAAGACGAGCAGTACTTC. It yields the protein CASSLTRGEDEQYF.

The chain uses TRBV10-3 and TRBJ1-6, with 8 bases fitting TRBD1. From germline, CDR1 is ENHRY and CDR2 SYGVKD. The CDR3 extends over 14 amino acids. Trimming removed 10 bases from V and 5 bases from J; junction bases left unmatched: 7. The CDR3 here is CATLPDRDNSPLHF. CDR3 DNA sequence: TGTGCCACTCTACCGGACAGGGATAATTCACCCCTCCACTTT.

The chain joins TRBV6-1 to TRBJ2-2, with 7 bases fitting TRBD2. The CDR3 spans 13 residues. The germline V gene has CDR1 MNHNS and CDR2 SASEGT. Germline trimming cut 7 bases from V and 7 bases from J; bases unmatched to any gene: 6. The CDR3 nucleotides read TGTGCCAGCACCCGACTAGCCGACGGGGAGCTGTTTTTT. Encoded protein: CASTRLADGELFF.

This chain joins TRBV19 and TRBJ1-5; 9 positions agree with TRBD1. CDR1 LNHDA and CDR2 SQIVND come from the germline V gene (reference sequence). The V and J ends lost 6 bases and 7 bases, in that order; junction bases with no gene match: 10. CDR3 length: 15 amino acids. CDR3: CASSRRGQGRQPQHF. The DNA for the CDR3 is TGTGCCAGTAGCAGACGGGGACAGGGTAGACAGCCCCAGCATTTT.

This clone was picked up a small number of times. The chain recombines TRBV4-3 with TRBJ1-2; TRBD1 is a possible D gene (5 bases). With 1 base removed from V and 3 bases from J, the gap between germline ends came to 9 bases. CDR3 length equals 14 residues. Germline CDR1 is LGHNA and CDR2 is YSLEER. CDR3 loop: CASSQGTSHYGYTF. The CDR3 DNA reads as TGCGCCAGCAGCCAAGGGACATCTCACTATGGCTACACCTTC.

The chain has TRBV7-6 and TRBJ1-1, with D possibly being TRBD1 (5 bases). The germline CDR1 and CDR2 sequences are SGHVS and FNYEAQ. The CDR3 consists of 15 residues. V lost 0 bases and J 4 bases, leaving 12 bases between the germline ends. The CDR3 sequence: CASSLATNGGTEAFF. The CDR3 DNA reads TGTGCCAGCAGCTTAGCGACAAACGGGGGCACTGAAGCTTTCTTT.

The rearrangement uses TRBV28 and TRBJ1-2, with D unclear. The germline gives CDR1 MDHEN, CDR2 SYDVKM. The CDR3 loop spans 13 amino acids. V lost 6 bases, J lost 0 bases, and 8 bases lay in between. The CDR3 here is CASRNPTNYGYTF. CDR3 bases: TGTGCCAGCAGGAATCCGACTAACTATGGCTACACCTTC.

CDR3 sequence reads: CASSSLLAGGNNEQFF. The CDR3 DNA follows: TGTGCCAGCAGCTCGCTTCTAGCGGGGGGCAACAATGAGCAGTTCTTC. This chain links TRBV5-6 with TRBJ2-1; 11 positions agree with TRBD2. Germline lookup yields CDR1 SGHDT and CDR2 YYEEEE. CDR3 length: 16 residues. Trimming removed 3 bases from V and 5 bases from J; junction bases left unmatched: 7.

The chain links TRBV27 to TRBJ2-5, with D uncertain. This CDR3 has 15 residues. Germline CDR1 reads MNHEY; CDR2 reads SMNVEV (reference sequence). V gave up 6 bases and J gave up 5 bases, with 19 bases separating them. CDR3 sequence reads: CASRDSRVLRETQYF. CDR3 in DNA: TGTGCCAGCAGAGACTCCCGGGTCCTGAGGGAGACCCAGTACTTC.